The 32 T cell receptor beta chains below all came from one sample that was sequenced in a study of blood T cell repertoires in COVID-19. TCRdb's copy holds only in-frame clones and misses some; the assay was immunoSEQ multiplex PCR. In the table there are 55,000 or so clones, about three quarters of which are singletons. The source material was peripheral blood. These TCRs come from a man under 40 with COVID-19, enrolled during active disease.

The chain uses TRBV18 and TRBJ2-5, with D perhaps matching TRBD2 (6 bases). V gave up 3 bases and J gave up 0 bases, with 14 bases separating them. In germline, CDR1 is KGHSH, CDR2 LQKENI. The CDR3 is 16 residues long. CDR3 in amino acids: CASSPVGGSYQETQYF. The DNA for the CDR3 is TGTGCCAGCTCACCCGTCGGGGGTTCGTACCAAGAGACCCAGTACTTC. Full variable domain (remainder filled in from reference TRBV18 and TRBJ2-5): NAGVMQNPRHLVRRRGQEARLRCSPMKGHSHVYWYRQLPEEGLKFMVYLQKENIIDESGMPKERFSAEFPKEGPSILRIQQVVRGDSAAYFCASSPVGGSYQETQYFGPGTRLLVL.

This clone was seen just once. J is TRBJ2-4 and V is TRBV4-3; 7 bases line up with TRBD1. The CDR3 consists of 17 residues. V was clipped by 0 bases and J by 5 bases; unmatched bases: 10. Germline values: CDR1 LGHNA, CDR2 YSLEER. Here the CDR3 reads CASSQEMVDRRQNIQYF. DNA for the CDR3: TGCGCCAGCAGCCAAGAAATGGTGGACAGGCGCCAAAACATTCAGTACTTC.

V is TRBV28 and J is TRBJ2-2; D is perhaps TRBD2 (6 bases). The CDR3 has 13 amino acids. V lost 4 bases and J 8 bases, leaving 11 bases between the germline ends. Germline CDR1 and CDR2: MDHEN and SYDVKM. The CDR3 reads CASSSRRGGELFF. CDR3 DNA sequence: TGTGCCAGCAGTTCTAGGCGGGGAGGGGAGCTGTTTTTT.

This sequence joins TRBV3-1 (or the pseudogene TRBV3-2) and TRBJ2-5; the D gene is possibly TRBD2 (6 bases). There are 17 residues in the CDR3. Germline lookup yields CDR1 LGHDT and CDR2 YNNKEL (reference sequence). The germline V and J ends were trimmed by 0 bases and 2 bases, with 16 bases remaining between them. The CDR3 spells CASSQDLMAGPQETQYF. The CDR3 bases are TGTGCCAGCAGCCAAGACCTAATGGCGGGACCGCAAGAGACCCAGTACTTC.

The sample holds a few counts of this clone. J is TRBJ1-5 and V is TRBV29-1, with TRBD1 identical over 8 bases. The CDR3 is made up of 14 amino acids. V was clipped by 2 bases and J by 4 bases; unmatched bases: 4. Germline-derived CDR1 and CDR2 are SQVTM and ANQGSEA. This chain's CDR3 is CSVESDRDNQPQHF. Here the CDR3 DNA reads TGCAGCGTTGAATCGGACAGGGATAATCAGCCCCAGCATTTT. The whole variable domain, filled in from reference TRBV29-1 and TRBJ1-5, reads SAVISQKPSRDICQRGTSLTIQCQVDSQVTMMFWYRQQPGQSLTLIATANQGSEATYESGFVIDKFPISRPNLTFSTLTVSNMSPEDSSIYLCSVESDRDNQPQHFGDGTRLSIL.

The J gene is TRBJ2-5, the V gene TRBV3-1 (or the pseudogene TRBV3-2), with TRBD2 matching over 7 bases. The ends lost 8 bases at V and 4 bases at J; junction bases unmatched: 1. CDR3 length: 11 residues. Germline V gene sequence: CDR1 LGHDT, CDR2 YNNKEL (reference sequence). DNA for the CDR3: TGTGCCAGCCGGGGGGTAGAGACCCAGTACTTC. This encodes CASRGVETQYF.

The gene calls are TRBV27 and TRBJ2-1, with 9 nucleotides matching TRBD2. The CDR3 is 16 residues long. In germline, CDR1 is MNHEY, CDR2 SMNVEV (reference sequence). The V gene end was trimmed by 2 bases and the J gene end by 6 bases; junction bases not matched to a gene: 8. CDR3 nucleotides: TGTGCCAGCAGTTTACTAATAGCGGGAGTCGTCAATGAGCAGTTCTTC. Translation: CASSLLIAGVVNEQFF.

In its sample, this clone was seen a few times. The chain has TRBV7-7 and TRBJ1-5; tentative D call: TRBD1 (6 bases). Trimming pared 6 bases from V and 3 bases from J, leaving 15 bases between. The germline CDR1 and CDR2 sequences are SSHAT and FNYEAQ (reference sequence). The CDR3 spans 15 residues. The DNA of the CDR3 is TGTGCCAGCAGTTTACTACAGGGTACCAATCAGCCCCAGCATTTT. It encodes CASSLLQGTNQPQHF.

This clone has more than one count but fewer than ten. The chain combines TRBV5-1 with TRBJ2-2; TRBD2 is a possible D gene (6 bases). From germline, CDR1 is SGHRS and CDR2 YFSETQ. V lost 3 bases and J 0 bases, leaving 12 bases between the germline ends. This CDR3 is 16 amino acids long. This CDR3 is CASSWGAGSNTGELFF. As DNA, the CDR3 is TGCGCCAGCAGCTGGGGAGCGGGTTCGAACACCGGGGAGCTGTTTTTT. The whole variable domain, filled in from reference TRBV5-1 and TRBJ2-2, reads KAGVTQTPRYLIKTRGQQVTLSCSPISGHRSVSWYQQTPGQGLQFLFEYFSETQRNKGNFPGRFSGRQFSNSRSEMNVSTLELGDSALYLCASSWGAGSNTGELFFGEGSRLTVL.

The chain has TRBV2 and TRBJ1-4; D not resolved. Trimming left V 4 bases short and J 8 bases short, with 11 bases between. Germline V gives CDR1 SNHLY, CDR2 FYNNEI. The CDR3 contains 13 residues. CDR3 amino acids: CASSGASPEKLFF. The DNA for the CDR3 is TGTGCCAGCAGTGGGGCCAGCCCCGAAAAACTGTTTTTT. The whole variable domain, filled in from reference TRBV2 and TRBJ1-4, reads EPEVTQTPSHQVTQMGQEVILRCVPISNHLYFYWYRQILGQKVEFLVSFYNNEISEKSEIFDDQFSVERPDGSNFTLKIRSTKLEDSAMYFCASSGASPEKLFFGSGTQLSVL.

This clone showed up just a few times. J is TRBJ1-4 and V is TRBV5-4; TRBD1 matches 7 bases. From germline, CDR1 is SGHNT and CDR2 YYREEE (reference sequence). This CDR3 contains 14 residues. The V segment lost 0 bases and the J segment 7 bases; nucleotides outside the gene matches: 3. CDR3 bases: TGTGCCAGCAGCTTGGACAGGGGATCTGAAAAACTGTTTTTT. It codes for CASSLDRGSEKLFF.

This clone showed up just a few times. The chain has TRBV10-1 and TRBJ2-1; possible D gene TRBD2, 5 bases. Germline V gives CDR1 WNHNN, CDR2 SYGVQD (reference sequence). The CDR3 covers 15 residues. Trimming took off 0 bases at V and 7 bases at J, with 13 bases between the two ends. CDR3 nucleotide sequence: TGCGCCAGCAGTGAGTCGGGAGCCGAGGGTAATGAGCAGTTCTTC. Its translation is CASSESGAEGNEQFF.

This clone was detected once. This chain links TRBV7-6 with TRBJ2-7; 9 bases align to TRBD2. V shed 6 bases and J 4 bases; nucleotides not matched to a gene: 7. In germline, CDR1 is SGHVS, CDR2 FNYEAQ. This CDR3 contains 14 residues. CDR3 amino acids: CASSRGGGSYEQYF. The CDR3 DNA is TGTGCCAGCAGTCGCGGGGGGGGGAGTTACGAGCAGTACTTC.

The V gene is TRBV7-9, the J gene TRBJ2-4; the match to TRBD1 covers 7 bases. The CDR3 contains 16 residues. V lost 0 bases and J lost 7; bases outside the gene matches: 9. Germline CDR1 reads SEHNR; CDR2 reads FQNEAQ (reference sequence). The CDR3 nucleotides are TGTGCCAGCAGCTTAGCGGTTCCGGTCAGGGGGAACATTCAGTACTTC. It translates to CASSLAVPVRGNIQYF.

The chain recombines TRBV21-1 with TRBJ1-2; the D call TRBD1 from the table was never checked on the DNA. TRBV21-1 is classified as a pseudogene. The CDR3 covers 16 residues. CDR3 DNA: TGTGCCAGCAGCAAAGAATCGGGACAGGGGGCTCCTGGCTACACCTTC. This encodes CASSKESGQGAPGYTF.

V is TRBV6-5 and J is TRBJ1-2; 8 nucleotides agree with TRBD1. V lost 2 bases and J lost 6; bases outside the gene matches: 8. The germline CDR1 and CDR2 sequences are MNHEY and SVGAGI. CDR3 size: 15 residues. The CDR3 loop is CASSYPGGEINGYTF. CDR3 DNA: TGTGCCAGCAGTTACCCAGGGGGCGAGATCAATGGCTACACCTTC.

The chain couples TRBV7-9 to TRBJ1-4; possible D gene TRBD1, 6 bases. With 2 bases removed from V and 8 bases from J, the gap between germline ends came to 12 bases. The CDR3 contains 14 residues. Germline loops: CDR1 SEHNR, CDR2 FQNEAQ (reference sequence). The chain's CDR3 is CASSLFSQGEKLFF. The CDR3 DNA is TGTGCCAGCAGCTTATTTAGCCAGGGGGAAAAACTGTTTTTT.

The chain uses TRBV19 and TRBJ1-4; weak D call: TRBD1 (6 bases). V was pared by 3 bases and J by 0 bases, with 11 bases between. The CDR3 spans 16 residues. Germline CDR1 and CDR2: LNHDA and SQIVND (reference sequence). CDR3 sequence reads: CASSMSRGATNEKLFF. CDR3 DNA sequence: TGTGCCAGTAGTATGTCCAGGGGTGCAACTAATGAAAAACTGTTTTTT.

This clone was found a few times. The chain employs TRBV5-1 and TRBJ2-5, with TRBD1 identical over 9 bases. The V segment lost 2 bases and the J segment 5 bases; nucleotides outside the gene matches: 7. From germline, CDR1 is SGHRS and CDR2 YFSETQ. The CDR3 is 15 residues long. The chain's CDR3 is CASSFQQGAGETQYF. In DNA, the CDR3 is TGCGCCAGCAGCTTTCAACAGGGGGCAGGGGAGACCCAGTACTTC.

The V and J genes are TRBV6-2 or TRBV6-3 and TRBJ2-1; TRBD1 matches at 8 bases. Germline V CDR1 and CDR2: MNHEY, SVGEGT. CDR3 length: 15 residues. J gave up 0 bases and V 2 bases, and 0 bases lay outside the gene matches. The CDR3 here is CASSYTGGSYNEQFF. The CDR3 nucleotides read TGTGCCAGCAGTTACACAGGGGGCTCCTACAATGAGCAGTTCTTC.

The V gene is TRBV3-1 (or the pseudogene TRBV3-2), the J gene TRBJ2-5; 16 positions match TRBD2. Losses at the gene ends were 4 bases for V and 7 bases for J; bases not matched to a gene: 6. Germline CDR1 LGHDT, CDR2 YNNKEL (reference sequence). The CDR3 covers 16 residues. CDR3 bases: TGTGCCAGCAGCCTTGCCGGGACTAGCGGGAGGGGGACCCAGTACTTC. Translated: CASSLAGTSGRGTQYF.

The chain joins TRBV11-2 to TRBJ1-2, with D uncertain. CDR3 size: 13 residues. Between the trimmed V and J ends, which lost 0 bases and 4 bases, there was a span of 6 bases. CDR1 and CDR2 from the germline V gene are SGHAT and FQNNGV. The CDR3 here is CASSLDGSYGYTF. The CDR3 nucleotides read TGTGCCAGCAGCTTAGACGGTTCCTATGGCTACACCTTC.

This clone has more than one count but fewer than ten. The J gene is TRBJ2-5, the V gene TRBV6-5; 7 bases are a match to TRBD1. This CDR3 comprises 13 residues. After removal of 6 bases from V and 5 bases from J, the junction contained 6 bases not matched to a gene. The germline V gene encodes CDR1 MNHEY and CDR2 SVGAGI. CDR3 sequence: CASRNSGGETQYF. In DNA, the CDR3 is TGTGCCAGCAGAAATTCAGGGGGTGAGACCCAGTACTTC.

CDR3 sequence reads: CAISEGRLVGNQPQHF. For the CDR3, the DNA is TGTGCCATCAGTGAGGGCAGACTGGTAGGCAATCAGCCCCAGCATTTT. The chain links TRBV10-3 to TRBJ1-5; D not resolved. V was pared by 2 bases and J by 2 bases, with 13 bases between. Germline V gene lookup returns CDR1 ENHRY and CDR2 SYGVKD. This CDR3 is built from 16 residues.

The chain links TRBV11-2 to TRBJ2-3; tentative D call: TRBD1 (6 bases). Looked up from germline, CDR1 is SGHAT and CDR2 is FQNNGV. The CDR3 consists of 14 residues. Trimming stripped 3 bases from V and 3 bases from J, with 10 bases between. This chain's CDR3 is CASSLGAGTDTQYF. The CDR3 DNA reads TGTGCCAGCAGCTTGGGGGCAGGGACAGATACGCAGTATTTT.

This sequence joins TRBV12-3 or TRBV12-4 and TRBJ2-1; D remains unclear. The V and J ends lost 6 bases and 10 bases respectively, with 10 bases between them. The length of the CDR3 is 11 residues. DNA for the CDR3: TGTGCCAGCAGCCCATACGGGGAGCAGTTCTTC. This gives the protein CASSPYGEQFF.

The chain joins TRBV30 to TRBJ1-1; D remains unclear. The CDR3 contains 11 residues. V lost 4 bases and J 5 bases, leaving 8 bases between the germline ends. Germline values: CDR1 GTSNPN, CDR2 SVGIG (reference sequence). The CDR3 DNA follows: TGTGCCTGGAACTTATGGACTGAAGCTTTCTTT. It codes for CAWNLWTEAFF.

The chain recombines TRBV6-5 with TRBJ1-2; D possibly corresponds to TRBD1 (5 bases). The CDR3 length is 15 residues. Deletions cut 6 bases from V and 4 bases from J, with 18 bases between. Looked up from germline, CDR1 is MNHEY and CDR2 is SVGAGI. This CDR3 reads CASSQQGSAIYGYTF. The CDR3 bases are TGTGCCAGCAGCCAGCAGGGATCCGCTATCTATGGCTACACCTTC.

This clone was recorded a few times. The chain recombines TRBV11-3 with TRBJ1-2; D is undetermined. CDR3 length: 11 amino acids. With 1 base removed from V and 6 bases from J, the gap between germline ends came to 3 bases. Germline loops: CDR1 SGHNT, CDR2 YENEEA. CDR3 sequence reads: CASSLADGYTF. CDR3 bases: TGTGCCAGCAGCTTAGCCGATGGCTACACCTTC.

The gene calls are TRBV5-4 and TRBJ2-7, with 9 positions matching TRBD2. The CDR3 runs to 17 residues. V shed 0 bases, J shed 6 bases, and the junction held 13 bases outside the gene matches. Germline CDR1 is SGHNT and CDR2 is YYREEE (reference sequence). This CDR3 is CASSLGGAASGISEQYF. In DNA, the CDR3 is TGTGCCAGCAGCTTGGGCGGGGCGGCTAGCGGGATTAGCGAGCAGTACTTC.

The chain employs TRBV19 and TRBJ2-3; 7 bases align to TRBD1. V shed 3 bases, J shed 4 bases, and the junction held 7 bases outside the gene matches. This CDR3 is 15 amino acids long. Germline CDR1 is LNHDA and CDR2 is SQIVND (reference sequence). This CDR3 reads CASSIGTGAADTQYF. CDR3 DNA: TGTGCCAGTAGTATCGGAACAGGGGCGGCAGATACGCAGTATTTT.

This chain uses TRBV6-5 with TRBJ2-1, with 8 bases identical to TRBD1. Trimming took 6 bases from V and 0 from J; bases not matched to a gene: 1. Germline V lookup: CDR1 MNHEY, CDR2 SVGAGI. The CDR3 loop spans 14 amino acids. DNA for the CDR3: TGTGCCAGCAGGGGGACAGGCTCCTACAATGAGCAGTTCTTC. Translated, it gives CASRGTGSYNEQFF.